This TCR beta chain comes out of a study of B cell selection in AIRE deficiency. Clones were read by immunoSEQ multiplex PCR, and TCRdb kept only the in-frame ones, dropping some. The sample lists some 25,000 clones, approximately 96% occurring once. The germline V gene has CDR1 LGHNA and CDR2 YSLEER. The CDR3 length is 17 residues. V lost 4 bases and J lost 1, with 18 bases in between. CD4+CD127+ cells were sorted as the conventional CD4 T cells. This receptor was obtained from a human donor with AIRE deficiency. J is TRBJ2-3 and V is TRBV4-3, with D possibly matching TRBD2 (6 bases). Sequencing input: conventional CD4+ T cells sorted from PBMCs. This CDR3 reads CASSPGLSGGGTDTQYF. The CDR3 bases are TGCGCCAGCAGCCCCGGGCTTAGCGGCGGTGGCACAGATACGCAGTATTTT.